The rows below give T cell receptor beta chains drawn from one sample of a study of T cell responses to AZD1222 COVID-19 vaccine. Using immunoSEQ multiplex PCR, the repertoire was profiled, and TCRdb retains in-frame clones only, with some absent. The listing contains about 140,000 clones. The sequenced sample consisted of peripheral blood. The receptors originated from an adult in good health. Both conserved end residues are part of each CDR3. D genes are given only for firm matches.

v_gene: TRBV9
d_gene: TRBD1
j_gene: TRBJ1-6
CDR3aa: CASSGPGQGESPLHF
CDR3nt: TGTGCCAGCAGCGGACCGGGACAGGGGGAGTCACCCCTCCACTTT

v_gene: TRBV10-3
d_gene: TRBD2
j_gene: TRBJ2-3
CDR3aa: CAINGGGAQDTQYF
CDR3nt: TGTGCCATCAACGGCGGGGGGGCCCAAGATACGCAGTATTTT

v_gene: TRBV7-8
d_gene: TRBD2
j_gene: TRBJ2-2
CDR3aa: CASSLGASGAGELFF
CDR3nt: TGTGCCAGCAGCTTAGGTGCTAGCGGGGCCGGGGAGCTGTTTTTT

v_gene: TRBV4-1
d_gene: .
j_gene: TRBJ2-7
CDR3aa: CASSHTPSYEQYF
CDR3nt: TGCGCCAGCAGCCACACACCCTCCTACGAGCAGTACTTC

v_gene: TRBV3-1/TRBV3-2
d_gene: TRBD1
j_gene: TRBJ2-1
CDR3aa: CASSQATGMIYNEQFF
CDR3nt: TGTGCCAGCAGCCAGGCGACAGGGATGATCTACAATGAGCAGTTCTTC

v_gene: TRBV18
d_gene: .
j_gene: TRBJ1-1
CDR3aa: CASSPPTMNTEAFF
CDR3nt: TGTGCCAGCTCACCACCTACAATGAACACTGAAGCTTTCTTT

v_gene: TRBV6-1
d_gene: .
j_gene: TRBJ2-1
CDR3aa: CASSDRDKYNEQFF
CDR3nt: TGTGCCAGCAGTGACCGGGACAAATACAATGAGCAGTTCTTC

v_gene: TRBV5-1
d_gene: .
j_gene: TRBJ2-5
CDR3aa: CASSLGATTETQYF
CDR3nt: TGCGCCAGCAGCTTGGGGGCGACAACAGAGACCCAGTACTTC

v_gene: TRBV30
d_gene: TRBD1
j_gene: TRBJ1-4
CDR3aa: CAWDRGAANEKLFF
CDR3nt: TGTGCCTGGGACAGGGGGGCGGCTAATGAAAAACTGTTTTTT

v_gene: TRBV5-4
d_gene: .
j_gene: TRBJ2-6
CDR3aa: CAIPQEGFSGANVLTF
CDR3nt: TGTGCCATCCCCCAAGAGGGTTTCTCTGGGGCCAACGTCCTGACTTTC

v_gene: TRBV11-3
d_gene: .
j_gene: TRBJ1-2
CDR3aa: CASSLGEGHHYGYTF
CDR3nt: TGTGCCAGCAGCTTGGGGGAGGGGCACCACTATGGCTACACCTTC

v_gene: TRBV7-2
d_gene: .
j_gene: TRBJ1-2
CDR3aa: CASSFEYYGYTF
CDR3nt: TGTGCCAGCAGCTTCGAATACTATGGCTACACCTTC

v_gene: TRBV18
d_gene: TRBD1
j_gene: TRBJ2-7
CDR3aa: CASSAGQGSYEQYF
CDR3nt: TGTGCCAGCTCAGCGGGACAGGGGTCCTACGAGCAGTACTTC

v_gene: TRBV4-1
d_gene: .
j_gene: TRBJ2-6
CDR3aa: CASSQVAGAGANVLTF
CDR3nt: TGCGCCAGCAGCCAAGTAGCAGGGGCCGGGGCCAACGTCCTGACTTTC

v_gene: TRBV14
d_gene: TRBD1
j_gene: TRBJ2-1
CDR3aa: CASGTGGYYDEQFF
CDR3nt: TGTGCCAGCGGGACAGGGGGCTACTACGATGAGCAGTTCTTC

v_gene: TRBV28
d_gene: .
j_gene: TRBJ2-5
CDR3aa: CASSTSGETQYF
CDR3nt: TGTGCCAGCAGCACCTCCGGGGAGACCCAGTACTTC

v_gene: TRBV6-1
d_gene: .
j_gene: TRBJ2-7
CDR3aa: CASSEEGVTYEQYF
CDR3nt: TGTGCCAGCAGTGAAGAGGGCGTCACCTACGAGCAGTACTTC

v_gene: TRBV4-3
d_gene: .
j_gene: TRBJ2-7
CDR3aa: CASSQYTGDEQYF
CDR3nt: TGCGCCAGCAGCCAATATACGGGAGACGAGCAGTACTTC

v_gene: TRBV6-2/TRBV6-3
d_gene: .
j_gene: TRBJ2-2
CDR3aa: CASSLFGLSNTGELFF
CDR3nt: TGTGCCAGCAGTTTGTTTGGGCTGAGTAACACCGGGGAGCTGTTTTTT

v_gene: TRBV5-1
d_gene: .
j_gene: TRBJ1-1
CDR3aa: CASSLGKGLYTEAFF
CDR3nt: TGCGCCAGCAGCTTGGGTAAAGGGTTGTACACTGAAGCTTTCTTT

v_gene: TRBV9
d_gene: .
j_gene: TRBJ2-3
CDR3aa: CASSTWDGTTDTQYF
CDR3nt: TGTGCCAGCAGCACCTGGGACGGCACCACAGATACGCAGTATTTT

v_gene: TRBV6-2/TRBV6-3
d_gene: TRBD1
j_gene: TRBJ1-1
CDR3aa: CASSHRQGLNTEAFF
CDR3nt: TGTGCCAGCAGTCACCGACAGGGTTTGAACACTGAAGCTTTCTTT

v_gene: TRBV7-2
d_gene: TRBD1
j_gene: TRBJ1-6
CDR3aa: CASSQRDSRSPLHF
CDR3nt: TGTGCCAGCAGCCAGCGGGACAGTAGGTCACCCCTCCACTTT

v_gene: TRBV3-1/TRBV3-2
d_gene: .
j_gene: TRBJ2-5
CDR3aa: CASSPGDWQETQYF
CDR3nt: TGTGCCAGCAGCCCAGGGGACTGGCAAGAGACCCAGTACTTC

v_gene: TRBV25-1
d_gene: TRBD1
j_gene: TRBJ2-3
CDR3aa: CASTGTVYTDTQYF
CDR3nt: TGTGCCAGCACCGGGACAGTATACACAGATACGCAGTATTTT

v_gene: TRBV28
d_gene: .
j_gene: TRBJ2-6
CDR3aa: CASSLTSSGANVLTF
CDR3nt: TGTGCCAGCAGCCTAACTAGCTCTGGGGCCAACGTCCTGACTTTC

v_gene: TRBV2
d_gene: .
j_gene: TRBJ2-7
CDR3aa: CASRRQDNYEQYF
CDR3nt: TGTGCCAGCAGGAGACAGGACAACTACGAGCAGTACTTC

v_gene: TRBV10-3
d_gene: .
j_gene: TRBJ2-2
CDR3aa: CAISEVSTANTGELFF
CDR3nt: TGTGCCATCAGTGAGGTTTCCACGGCGAACACCGGGGAGCTGTTTTTT

v_gene: TRBV6-2/TRBV6-3
d_gene: .
j_gene: TRBJ1-1
CDR3aa: CASSPGRINAEAFF
CDR3nt: TGTGCCAGCAGTCCGGGCCGGATAAACGCTGAAGCTTTCTTT

v_gene: TRBV5-1
d_gene: .
j_gene: TRBJ2-7
CDR3aa: CASSFAGAYEQYF
CDR3nt: TGCGCCAGCAGCTTCGCAGGGGCCTACGAGCAGTACTTC

v_gene: TRBV6-1
d_gene: TRBD1
j_gene: TRBJ1-1
CDR3aa: CASSALPGQGMTEAFF
CDR3nt: TGTGCCAGCAGTGCCCTCCCGGGACAGGGAATGACTGAAGCTTTCTTT

v_gene: TRBV21-1
d_gene: .
j_gene: TRBJ1-2
CDR3aa: CASSKARGEGNYGYTF
CDR3nt: TGTGCCAGCAGCAAAGCCAGGGGGGAGGGTAACTATGGCTACACCTTC

v_gene: TRBV6-5
d_gene: .
j_gene: TRBJ2-2
CDR3aa: CASAGNTGELFF
CDR3nt: TGTGCCAGTGCCGGAAACACCGGGGAGCTGTTTTTT

v_gene: TRBV4-1
d_gene: .
j_gene: TRBJ1-2
CDR3aa: CASSQDIGTHAYYGYTF
CDR3nt: TGCGCCAGCAGCCAAGATATAGGTACACACGCTTACTATGGCTACACCTTC

v_gene: TRBV2
d_gene: .
j_gene: TRBJ1-1
CDR3aa: CASSGDTRWAFF
CDR3nt: TGTGCCAGCAGTGGGGACACCCGGTGGGCTTTCTTT

v_gene: TRBV7-3
d_gene: .
j_gene: TRBJ2-2
CDR3aa: CASSFDIPGELFF
CDR3nt: TGTGCCAGCAGCTTCGACATCCCCGGGGAGCTGTTTTTT

v_gene: TRBV19
d_gene: .
j_gene: TRBJ2-6
CDR3aa: CASSINRAGANVLTF
CDR3nt: TGTGCCAGTAGTATTAACAGGGCTGGGGCCAACGTCCTGACTTTC

v_gene: TRBV18
d_gene: .
j_gene: TRBJ2-5
CDR3aa: CASSPPAIQETQYF
CDR3nt: TGTGCCAGCTCACCACCGGCCATCCAAGAGACCCAGTACTTC

v_gene: TRBV11-2
d_gene: .
j_gene: TRBJ1-1
CDR3aa: CASSLPVNTEAFF
CDR3nt: TGTGCCAGCAGCTTACCAGTGAACACTGAAGCTTTCTTT

v_gene: TRBV18
d_gene: .
j_gene: TRBJ1-2
CDR3aa: CASSPSGNYGYTF
CDR3nt: TGTGCCAGCTCACCATCGGGAAACTATGGCTACACCTTC

v_gene: TRBV6-5
d_gene: TRBD1
j_gene: TRBJ1-6
CDR3aa: CASSYPGQGYSPLHF
CDR3nt: TGTGCCAGCAGTTACCCGGGACAGGGGTACTCACCCCTCCACTTT

v_gene: TRBV29-1
d_gene: TRBD2
j_gene: TRBJ2-5
CDR3aa: CSSGSGAGGGETQYF
CDR3nt: TGCAGCTCTGGGAGCGGAGCGGGGGGCGGAGAGACCCAGTACTTC

v_gene: TRBV29-1
d_gene: .
j_gene: TRBJ1-4
CDR3aa: CSASRATNEKLFF
CDR3nt: TGCAGCGCCAGCAGGGCGACTAATGAAAAACTGTTTTTT

v_gene: TRBV2
d_gene: .
j_gene: TRBJ1-4
CDR3aa: CASSGSSRREKLFF
CDR3nt: TGTGCCAGCAGTGGTAGTTCCCGGCGGGAAAAACTGTTTTTT

v_gene: TRBV9
d_gene: TRBD2
j_gene: TRBJ2-1
CDR3aa: CASTTGTSGYYNEQFF
CDR3nt: TGTGCCAGCACCACGGGGACTAGCGGATACTACAATGAGCAGTTCTTC

v_gene: TRBV28
d_gene: .
j_gene: TRBJ1-3
CDR3aa: CASRGPGVAGNTIYF
CDR3nt: TGTGCCAGCAGGGGACCCGGAGTAGCTGGAAACACCATATATTTT

v_gene: TRBV12-3/TRBV12-4
d_gene: .
j_gene: TRBJ1-2
CDR3aa: CASSNTGSTDF
CDR3nt: TGTGCCAGCAGTAACACAGGGTCCACCGACTTC